This T cell receptor (beta chain) was identified in a study of PD-1 blockade in mismatch repair-deficient tumors. Overall study: Patients had approximately 13 mismatch repair-deficient cancer types and were previously treated and progressing.

This CDR3 is built from 14 residues. V shed 6 bases and J 8 bases; nucleotides not matched to a gene: 9. Germline V gene lookup returns CDR1 LGHNA and CDR2 YSLEER. Clones were read by immunoSEQ multiplex PCR, and TCRdb kept only the in-frame ones, dropping some. Found here are 80,000 to 130,000 clones, over 65% of them singletons; the top ten hold approximately 6.5%. TCR sequencing covered a few patients who responded to pembrolizumab. This receptor was obtained from an adult with mismatch repair-deficient cancer. The sample in question was peripheral blood, obtained about eight months after starting pembrolizumab. V is TRBV4-3 and J is TRBJ2-1; 8 positions match TRBD1. Written as DNA, the CDR3 is TGCGCCAGCAGTCCTGGACAGGGTTCGGATGAGCAGTTCTTC. It translates to CASSPGQGSDEQFF.